This T cell receptor (beta chain) was sequenced in a study of cytomegalovirus exposure and HLA in healthy donors. V lost 3 bases, J lost 0 bases, and 2 bases stayed unmatched. The CDR3 has 16 residues. Germline CDR1 reads SGHRS; CDR2 reads YFSETQ. This PCR relied on a set of 60 Vbeta primers and 13 Jbeta primers. The assay was immunoSEQ multiplex PCR, and TCRdb's table has in-frame clones only and misses some. Of 150,000 to 200,000 clones listed, about three quarters are singletons. Study-level findings and limits: Per a prior analysis, the majority of TCR beta V segments were productive roughly 90% or roughly 30% of the time. An analysis that was carried out later associated fewer than 20,000 TCR beta sequences with HLA alleles at 0.05 false discovery rate.

Comments on this clone: No antigen is known for it.

This TCR was recovered from a girl between 10 and 17 years old in good health and CMV-seronegative. Sequencing was carried out using PBMCs. V and J are TRBV5-1 and TRBJ2-1; 11 positions agree with TRBD2. CDR3: CASSSLAGGSYNEQFF. CDR3 bases: TGCGCCAGCAGCTCTCTAGCGGGGGGCTCCTACAATGAGCAGTTCTTC.